This T cell receptor beta chain comes out of a study of T cell responses to AZD1222 COVID-19 vaccine. The V and J ends lost 6 bases and 5 bases respectively, with 13 bases between them. Germline V gene lookup returns CDR1 KGHSH and CDR2 LQKENI. The CDR3 consists of 13 residues. Concerning this clone: What it recognizes is unknown.

Regarding the study as a whole: The study found vaccine-associated CD4 TCRs spanning spike, dominant at 160-218 and 743-854. Clonal diversity was possibly underestimated, and the donors were mostly white British, with more females. At baseline, seropositivity was found in only six AZD1222 recipients. Rises in breadth and depth of Spike-specific TCRs came after two AZD1222 doses.

TCRdb's copy holds only in-frame clones and misses some; the assay was immunoSEQ multiplex PCR. The table shows 90,000 to 120,000 clones, with about nine tenths occurring only once. Sequences were derived from peripheral blood, sampled 28 days after the second AZD1222 dose. The TCR originated in an adult who received the AZD1222 COVID-19 vaccine. The J gene is TRBJ2-5, the V gene TRBV18, with D maybe TRBD2 (6 bases). The CDR3 here is CASSAGMGETQYF. CDR3 coding DNA: TGTGCCAGCTCCGCGGGGATGGGGGAGACCCAGTACTTC. Supplemented by reference TRBV18 and TRBJ2-5, the full variable domain reads NAGVMQNPRHLVRRRGQEARLRCSPMKGHSHVYWYRQLPEEGLKFMVYLQKENIIDESGMPKERFSAEFPKEGPSILRIQQVVRGDSAAYFCASSAGMGETQYFGPGTRLLVL.